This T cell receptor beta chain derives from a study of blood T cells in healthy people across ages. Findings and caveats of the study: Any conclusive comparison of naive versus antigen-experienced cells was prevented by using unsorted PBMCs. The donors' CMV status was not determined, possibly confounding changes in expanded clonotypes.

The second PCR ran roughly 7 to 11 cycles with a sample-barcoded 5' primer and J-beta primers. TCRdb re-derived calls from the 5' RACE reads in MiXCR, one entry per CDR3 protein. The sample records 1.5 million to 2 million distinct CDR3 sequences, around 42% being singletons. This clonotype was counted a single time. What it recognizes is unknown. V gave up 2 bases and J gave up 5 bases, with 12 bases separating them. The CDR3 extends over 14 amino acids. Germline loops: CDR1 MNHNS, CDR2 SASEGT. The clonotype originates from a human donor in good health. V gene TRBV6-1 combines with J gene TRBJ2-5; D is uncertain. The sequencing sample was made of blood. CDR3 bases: TGTGCCAGCAGTGAACAAGTGGGCCGGGAGACCCAGTACTTC. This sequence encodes CASSEQVGRETQYF.